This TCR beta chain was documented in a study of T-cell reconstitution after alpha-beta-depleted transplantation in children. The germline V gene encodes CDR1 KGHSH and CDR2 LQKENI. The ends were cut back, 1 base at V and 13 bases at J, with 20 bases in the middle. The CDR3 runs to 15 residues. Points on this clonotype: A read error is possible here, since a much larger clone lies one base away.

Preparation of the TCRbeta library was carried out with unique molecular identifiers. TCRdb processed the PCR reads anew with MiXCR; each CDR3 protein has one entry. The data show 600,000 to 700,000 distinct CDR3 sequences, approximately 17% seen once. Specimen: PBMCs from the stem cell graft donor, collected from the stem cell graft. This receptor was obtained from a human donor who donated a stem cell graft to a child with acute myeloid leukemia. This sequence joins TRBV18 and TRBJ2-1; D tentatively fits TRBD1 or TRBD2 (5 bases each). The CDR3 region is CASSPRDPKVGDQFF. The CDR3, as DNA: TGTGCCAGCTCACCACGGGACCCCAAAGTAGGTGACCAGTTCTTC.